The 22 T cell receptor beta chains reported below all come from one sample, sequenced in a study of synovial regulatory T cells in juvenile arthritis. TCRdb's table, derived via immunoSEQ multiplex PCR, lists solely in-frame clones and lacks some. Its table records about 6,400 clones. The specimen sequenced was Treg cells from blood. Sample subset: remaining (HLA-DR-negative) circulating blood Treg cells. The source is a donor under 30 with juvenile idiopathic arthritis.

The chain employs TRBV5-1 and TRBJ1-1. The CDR3 runs to 14 residues. No nucleotide data were recorded. Germline-derived CDR1 and CDR2 are SGHRS and YFSETQ. The CDR3 protein is CASSLDFMNTEAFF.

This chain uses TRBV11-2 with TRBJ1-1; TCRdb picks TRBD1, but there is no DNA to check that call. CDR1 and CDR2 (germline): SGHAT, FQNNGV. The CDR3 totals 15 residues. The record lacks a DNA sequence. CDR3: CASSLAGTANTEAFF.

The chain joins TRBV2 to TRBJ1-2; lacking DNA, the TRBD1 call made by TCRdb goes unchecked. CDR1 SNHLY and CDR2 FYNNEI come from the germline V gene. The CDR3 loop spans 14 amino acids. DNA is not on record. The CDR3 region is CASSGPTANYGYTF. Variable domain in full (rest from reference TRBV2 and TRBJ1-2): EPEVTQTPSHQVTQMGQEVILRCVPISNHLYFYWYRQILGQKVEFLVSFYNNEISEKSEIFDDQFSVERPDGSNFTLKIRSTKLEDSAMYFCASSGPTANYGYTFGSGTRLTVV.

The rearrangement links TRBV5-6 to TRBJ2-1. Germline V gives CDR1 SGHDT, CDR2 YYEEEE. The CDR3 consists of 16 residues. No DNA is listed. The CDR3 loop reads CASSLGLDSSYNEQFF.

The chain recombines TRBV27 with TRBJ1-2; TCRdb picks TRBD1, but there is no DNA to check that call. This CDR3 has 14 residues. The coding DNA is unavailable. The germline V gene encodes CDR1 MNHEY and CDR2 SMNVEV (reference sequence). CDR3 protein: CASSEGQSSRETSF.

V usage is TRBV5-6 and J usage is TRBJ2-7; TCRdb designates TRBD1, a call that cannot be tested without DNA. This CDR3 region has 14 residues. Only the protein is on record. The germline V gene has CDR1 SGHDT and CDR2 YYEEEE. The CDR3 sequence: CASARDRVIHEQYF.

V and J are TRBV11-2 and TRBJ2-7; TCRdb's D call of TRBD2 is untestable without DNA. This CDR3 region has 14 residues. The coding DNA is unavailable. Germline values: CDR1 SGHAT, CDR2 FQNNGV. The CDR3 sequence is CASSLAPSGDEQYF.

Measured by frequency, this clone is medium-sized. The chain uses TRBV19 and TRBJ1-2. Germline CDR1 LNHDA, CDR2 SQIVND (reference sequence). This CDR3 region has 12 residues. No DNA sequence is on record. CDR3: CASSMPGESYTF.

The chain has TRBV19 and TRBJ2-7; lacking DNA, the TRBD2 call made by TCRdb goes unchecked. The germline V gene has CDR1 LNHDA and CDR2 SQIVND (reference sequence). The CDR3 is made up of 14 amino acids. The protein alone is recorded here. The chain's CDR3 is CASSASRDSNEQYF.

This sequence joins TRBV20-1 and TRBJ1-2. The CDR3 contains 10 residues. No nucleotide data were recorded. CDR1 is DFQATT and CDR2 is SNEGSKA in the germline V gene (reference sequence). This CDR3 reads CSAGAYGYTF.

CDR3: CASSGGTGYGYTF. This chain joins TRBV6-9 and TRBJ1-2. Germline values: CDR1 MNHGY, CDR2 SVAAGI. This CDR3 region has 13 residues. No DNA is listed.

The V call is TRBV10-3, the J call TRBJ1-1. In germline, CDR1 is ENHRY, CDR2 SYGVKD. This CDR3 comprises 13 residues. No coding sequence is recorded. CDR3 region: CATQIHGALEAFF.

The gene calls are TRBV13 and TRBJ2-2; without DNA, the TCRdb call of TRBD2 cannot be checked. Germline-derived CDR1 and CDR2 are PRHDT and FYEKMQ (reference sequence). The CDR3 runs to 15 residues. No DNA sequence was recorded. CDR3: CASSHTSYNPGELFF.

The genes are TRBV6-5 and TRBJ2-3. This CDR3 contains 15 residues. The protein alone is recorded here. Looked up from germline, CDR1 is MNHEY and CDR2 is SVGAGI. This CDR3 is CASSYGLGSTDTQYF.

The J gene is TRBJ2-6, the V gene TRBV7-4. The V gene's germline CDR1 is SGHVT and CDR2 SQSDAQ. This CDR3 spans 16 amino acids. No DNA appears here. CDR3 region: CASSMDAQSRANVLTF.

This chain links TRBV5-6 with TRBJ1-5. The CDR3 loop spans 15 amino acids. A DNA sequence was not provided. Germline V gene sequence: CDR1 SGHDT, CDR2 YYEEEE. The CDR3 loop is CASSLSTVRTQPQHF.

This rearrangement joins TRBV7-9 to TRBJ2-6; TCRdb's assignment of TRBD2 cannot be checked, as there is no DNA. This CDR3 is built from 16 residues. The DNA is unrecorded. Germline V gene sequence: CDR1 SEHNR, CDR2 FQNEAQ (reference sequence). The CDR3 is CASSLGSGSGANVLTF.

The chain recombines TRBV5-1 with TRBJ1-1; absent DNA, TCRdb's TRBD1 call cannot be checked. Germline values: CDR1 SGHRS, CDR2 YFSETQ. This CDR3 is 17 amino acids long. No nucleotide data were recorded. The CDR3 sequence: CASSPRQGGEMNTEAFF.

The gene calls are TRBV5-4 and TRBJ1-2; absent DNA, TCRdb's TRBD1 call cannot be checked. Germline V gene lookup returns CDR1 SGHNT and CDR2 YYREEE (reference sequence). The CDR3 extends over 14 amino acids. DNA was not recorded. Here the CDR3 reads CASIVTGTAGGYTF.

This chain uses TRBV27 with TRBJ2-7; as DNA is missing, the TRBD2 call by TCRdb cannot be tested. The germline V gene has CDR1 MNHEY and CDR2 SMNVEV (reference sequence). The CDR3 is 15 amino acids. No DNA was logged. CDR3 loop: CASKVGGWLYYEQYF.

V and J are TRBV19 and TRBJ1-1; TCRdb's assignment of TRBD1 cannot be checked, as there is no DNA. Germline CDR1 LNHDA, CDR2 SQIVND (reference sequence). The CDR3 contains 18 residues. Only the protein sequence is given. CDR3: CASSISGGLGTGWTEAFF.

The genes are TRBV19 and TRBJ1-3; without DNA, the TCRdb call of TRBD1 cannot be checked. From germline, CDR1 is LNHDA and CDR2 SQIVND (reference sequence). The CDR3 is 12 residues long. No DNA sequence is on record. CDR3 sequence: CASRDTGNTIYF.